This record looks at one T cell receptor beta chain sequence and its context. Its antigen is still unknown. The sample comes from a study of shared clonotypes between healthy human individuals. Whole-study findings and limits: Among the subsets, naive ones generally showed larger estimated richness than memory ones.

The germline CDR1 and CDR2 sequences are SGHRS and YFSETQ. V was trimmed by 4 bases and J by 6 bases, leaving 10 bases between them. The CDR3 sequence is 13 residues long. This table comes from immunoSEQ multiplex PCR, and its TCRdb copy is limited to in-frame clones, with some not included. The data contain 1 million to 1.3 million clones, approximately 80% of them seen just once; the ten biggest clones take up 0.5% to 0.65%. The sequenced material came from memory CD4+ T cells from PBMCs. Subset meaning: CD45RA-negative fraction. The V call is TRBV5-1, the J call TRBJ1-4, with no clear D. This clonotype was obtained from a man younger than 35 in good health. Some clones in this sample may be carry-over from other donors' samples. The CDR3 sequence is CASSKGKDEKLFF. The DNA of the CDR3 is TGCGCCAGCAGCAAGGGAAAAGATGAAAAACTGTTTTTT.